Presented here are 30 T cell receptor beta chains from one specimen sequenced in a study of post-analysis software for immune sequencing data. Whole-study findings and limits: Compared with controls, patients had more of five TRBV segments, including TRBV5-6, TRBV5-1 and TRBV20-1.

Which antigens these TCRs recognize remains unknown. cDNA libraries of TCR beta carried unique molecular identifiers. TCRdb passed the PCR reads through MiXCR, listing each CDR3 protein once. Of some 240,000 distinct CDR3 sequences listed, 36% are singletons. Sequenced: blood. These receptors came from a girl aged 5-17 years with multiple sclerosis.

This clonotype was counted once. Being one base from a much bigger clone, this may be a read error. This sequence joins TRBV6-1 and TRBJ1-6; 9 bases line up with TRBD1. This CDR3 region has 17 residues. In germline, CDR1 is MNHNS, CDR2 SASEGT. Written as DNA, the CDR3 is TGTGCCAGCAAATTGGGGGACAGGGAGGTTGGCGATTCACCCCTCCGCTTT. Translating gives CASKLGDREVGDSPLRF.

V gene TRBV5-1 combines with J gene TRBJ2-7; perhaps TRBD1 as D (5 bases). The last part of the DNA fits TRBJ2-5 better; the J call may be wrong. Looked up from germline, CDR1 is SGHRS and CDR2 is YFSETQ. The CDR3 has 16 residues. CDR3 amino acids: CASSLAWGGDQETQYF. DNA for the CDR3: TGCGCCAGCAGCTTGGCCTGGGGCGGCGACCAAGAGACCCAGTACTTC.

In its sample, this clonotype was seen once. Being one base from a much bigger clone, this may be a read error. This chain joins TRBV9 and TRBJ2-5; D may match TRBD1 or TRBD2 (5 bases each). Trimming took 0 bases from V and 11 from J, leaving 17 bases between them. Germline V gene lookup returns CDR1 SGDLS and CDR2 YYNGEE. This CDR3 comprises 14 residues. The CDR3 nucleotides read TGTGCCAGCAGCGTAGGAGGGGTTCACAATGAGCAGTACTTC. Translated: CASSVGGVHNEQYF.

This clonotype showed up many times. The chain combines TRBV6-5 with TRBJ1-2, with 10 bases identical to TRBD1. The CDR3 covers 16 residues. The trim removed 2 bases at V and 6 bases at J, leaving 9 bases unmatched. Germline CDR1 is MNHEY and CDR2 is SVGAGI. CDR3: CASSYQWTGGRDGYTF. CDR3 DNA sequence: TGTGCCAGCAGTTACCAATGGACAGGGGGAAGAGATGGCTACACCTTC.

This clonotype has ten or more counts. In DNA form, the CDR3 reads TGTGCCAGCAGCTTCGAGGAGCCTAGAGGCGGCTACACCTTC. Amino acids: CASSFEEPRGGYTF. The chain is built from TRBV7-9 and TRBJ1-2, with D unresolved. The CDR3 spans 14 residues. Germline V lookup: CDR1 SEHNR, CDR2 FQNEAQ (reference sequence). Deletions cut 3 bases from V and 8 bases from J, with 16 bases between.

Points on this clonotype: A much larger clone lies a single base off, so this may be a read error. The V call is TRBV27, the J call TRBJ2-4, with D possibly being TRBD1 (6 bases). This CDR3 spans 16 amino acids. Germline V lookup: CDR1 MNHEY, CDR2 SMNVEV (reference sequence). Deletions cut 2 bases from V and 1 base from J, with 12 bases between. CDR3 nucleotide sequence: TGTGCCAGCAGTTTAAGGGGGAGATCCGCCAAAAACATTCAGTACTTC. Residues: CASSLRGRSAKNIQYF.

The sample holds many counts of this clonotype. The chain joins TRBV4-2 to TRBJ2-2; 11 nucleotides agree with TRBD2. The CDR3 is made up of 18 amino acids. Germline V gene sequence: CDR1 LGHNA, CDR2 YNFKEQ. The ends lost 0 bases at V and 6 bases at J; junction bases unmatched: 9. Written as DNA, the CDR3 is TGTGCCAGCAGCCAAGAGCGGCTAGCGGGAGGCCGGGCCGGGGAGCTGTTTTTT. Translating it yields CASSQERLAGGRAGELFF.

In the case of this clonotype: Given a much more abundant clone one base away, this may be a read error. The V call is TRBV7-2, the J call TRBJ2-5; possible D gene TRBD2, 5 bases. The CDR3 has 15 amino acids. V was shortened by 3 bases and J by 5 bases, with 16 bases between the two germline ends. In germline, CDR1 is SGHTA, CDR2 FQGNSA. The CDR3 loop reads CASSLAGRARETQYF. The CDR3 DNA is TGTGCCAGCAGCTTGGCGGGCCGCGCCAGGGAGACCCAGTACTTC.

This clonotype occurred a few times. The chain uses TRBV11-2 and TRBJ2-2, with D tentatively TRBD1 (5 bases). Germline-derived CDR1 and CDR2 are SGHAT and FQNNGV. Trimming took off 1 base at V and 1 base at J, with 10 bases between the two ends. This CDR3 is 16 amino acids long. The CDR3 region is CASSLAGHVNTGELFF. The CDR3 nucleotides read TGTGCCAGCAGCTTAGCAGGGCACGTGAACACCGGGGAGCTGTTTTTT.

This clonotype was detected ten times or more. The J gene is TRBJ2-3, the V gene TRBV29-1; 8 nucleotides agree with TRBD2. This CDR3 is 16 amino acids long. With V trimmed by 7 bases and J by 0 bases, 12 bases remained unmatched. The V gene's germline CDR1 is SQVTM and CDR2 ANQGSEA. This chain's CDR3 is CSAGQGLAGSTDTQYF. The CDR3, as DNA: TGCAGCGCCGGTCAAGGCTTAGCGGGGAGCACAGATACGCAGTATTTT.

The table lists this clonotype with a count of one. This sequence may be a read error, since a much larger clone differs from it by one base. The chain is built from TRBV20-1 and TRBJ2-5; D is unresolved. From germline, CDR1 is DFQATT and CDR2 SNEGSKA (reference sequence). This CDR3 spans 13 amino acids. Trimming shortened V by 6 bases and J by 1 base, and 12 bases separated the two germline ends. The CDR3 loop is CSATNQVQETQYF. As DNA, the CDR3 is TGCAGTGCGACCAATCAGGTCCAAGAGACCCAGTACTTC.

The rearrangement links TRBV5-1 to TRBJ1-5; D might be TRBD1 (5 bases). The germline V gene has CDR1 SGHRS and CDR2 YFSETQ. This CDR3 region has 14 residues. Trimming pared 4 bases from V and 4 bases from J, leaving 12 bases between. In DNA form, the CDR3 reads TGCGCCAGCAGCCCGGGGACGGTAAATCAGCCCCAGCATTTT. It specifies CASSPGTVNQPQHF.

This clonotype has a count of ten or more. In DNA, the CDR3 is TGTGCCAGCAGACTAGCGGGAGCGTACAATGAGCAGTTCTTC. Its protein is CASRLAGAYNEQFF. The rearrangement uses TRBV12-3 or TRBV12-4 and TRBJ2-1; 11 positions match TRBD2. This CDR3 has 14 residues. The V and J ends lost 6 bases and 4 bases, in that order; junction bases with no gene match: 2.

This chain uses TRBV6-6 with TRBJ2-2, with a tentative D call TRBD1 (6 bases). With 5 bases removed from V and 2 bases from J, the gap between germline ends came to 12 bases. Looked up from germline, CDR1 is MNHNY and CDR2 is SVGAGI (reference sequence). The CDR3 spans 15 residues. CDR3 amino acids: CASSPGTSNTGELFF. The CDR3 coding sequence is TGTGCCAGCAGTCCCGGGACATCTAACACCGGGGAGCTGTTTTTT.

As to this clonotype: A read error is possible here, since a much larger clone lies one base away. This rearrangement joins TRBV5-5 to TRBJ2-2, with D possibly being TRBD2 (6 bases). The V end was cut by 0 bases, the J end by 3 bases, with 12 bases between. Germline values: CDR1 SGHKS, CDR2 YYEKEE (reference sequence). The CDR3 covers 16 residues. CDR3 bases: TGTGCCAGCAGCTTGGTCGGGCGGGGATACACCGGGGAGCTGTTTTTT. Its protein product is CASSLVGRGYTGELFF.

This clonotype was counted many times. The gene calls are TRBV28 and TRBJ2-3; 7 nucleotides match TRBD1. Trimming removed 1 base from V and 2 bases from J; junction bases left unmatched: 6. CDR3 size: 16 residues. The germline gives CDR1 MDHEN, CDR2 SYDVKM. The CDR3 loop is CASSLYGTVFTDTQYF. CDR3 bases: TGTGCCAGCAGTTTATATGGGACAGTATTCACAGATACGCAGTATTTT.

The chain employs TRBV27 and TRBJ2-4; 7 positions match TRBD1. CDR1 is MNHEY, CDR2 SMNVEV, per germline (reference sequence). CDR3 length: 18 residues. J lost 0 bases, V lost 3 bases, and 11 bases had no gene match. CDR3: CASSLRGPGTLAKNIQYF. The CDR3 nucleotides are TGTGCCAGCAGTTTGAGGGGGCCGGGGACCCTAGCCAAAAACATTCAGTACTTC.

In its sample, this clonotype was seen many times. This chain uses TRBV7-9 with TRBJ1-1; no reliable D call. The V end was cut by 5 bases, the J end by 9 bases, with 10 bases between. This CDR3 comprises 11 residues. Germline-derived CDR1 and CDR2 are SEHNR and FQNEAQ (reference sequence). The CDR3 DNA sequence: TGTGCCAGCAGCCCAATCGACAAAGCTTTCTTT. Translated: CASSPIDKAFF.

The J gene is TRBJ1-5, the V gene TRBV19, with D hard to call. CDR3 length: 15 amino acids. The ends were cut back, 4 bases at V and 6 bases at J, with 16 bases in the middle. CDR1 LNHDA and CDR2 SQIVND come from the germline V gene (reference sequence). The CDR3 bases are TGTGCCAGTAGTAGGAGGGAAGAGGGAGGTCAGCCCCAGCATTTT. Encoded protein: CASSRREEGGQPQHF.

This clonotype was found many times. The chain employs TRBV20-1 and TRBJ1-5, with D tentatively TRBD1 (5 bases). Per the germline V gene, CDR1 is DFQATT and CDR2 is SNEGSKA (reference sequence). Trimming removed 2 bases at V and 6 bases at J, with 8 bases between. The CDR3 has 12 amino acids. The DNA of the CDR3 is TGCAGTGCTAGACAGGGTGGTCAGCCCCAGCATTTT. Translating it yields CSARQGGQPQHF.

The chain has TRBV7-2 and TRBJ1-1; D gene unclear. The germline gives CDR1 SGHTA, CDR2 FQGNSA. The CDR3 runs to 14 residues. Trimming took off 3 bases at V and 0 bases at J, with 8 bases between the two ends. The CDR3 coding sequence is TGTGCCAGCAGCTTGCCGGGGTTGAACACTGAAGCTTTCTTT. It translates to CASSLPGLNTEAFF.

This clonotype was detected ten times or more. The chain carries TRBV20-1 and TRBJ2-5; D might be TRBD1 or TRBD2, each matching 6 bases. This CDR3 spans 11 amino acids. Looked up from germline, CDR1 is DFQATT and CDR2 is SNEGSKA (reference sequence). For the CDR3, the DNA is TGCAGGGGGGGCCTTGGGGAGACCCAGTACTTC. Translation: CRGGLGETQYF.

This clonotype was counted many times. The rearrangement uses TRBV3-1 and TRBJ2-4, with D tentatively TRBD1 (5 bases). Germline V lookup: CDR1 LGHDT, CDR2 YNNKEL (reference sequence). V lost 4 bases, J lost 0 bases, and 13 bases lay in between. The CDR3 runs 16 residues. CDR3 DNA sequence: TGTGCCAGCAGCCCAGGGATGCAGACAGCCAAAAACATTCAGTACTTC. Its translation is CASSPGMQTAKNIQYF.

This clonotype has at least ten counts. V gene TRBV5-1 combines with J gene TRBJ1-2, with a tentative D call TRBD1 (5 bases). V lost 3 bases, J lost 4 bases, and 13 bases lay in between. CDR1 is SGHRS, CDR2 YFSETQ, per germline. The CDR3 is made up of 14 amino acids. The CDR3 DNA sequence: TGCGCCAGCAGCTGGAGTAAAGGGGTCTATGGCTACACCTTC. Amino acids: CASSWSKGVYGYTF.

Comment on this clonotype: Germline and junction disagree at one end, which may indicate a read error. This chain joins TRBV20-1 and TRBJ2-4, with D tentatively TRBD1 (7 bases). The CDR3 is 12 amino acids. Germline V gives CDR1 DFQATT, CDR2 SNEGSKA (reference sequence). The CDR3 loop is CAGTDVSDWQYF. CDR3 bases: TGTGCGGGGACAGACGTCAGCGATTGGCAGTACTTC.

This clonotype was found many times. This chain links TRBV12-3 or TRBV12-4 with TRBJ1-2; 7 nucleotides align to TRBD1. This CDR3 is built from 14 residues. Trimming removed 5 bases from V and 6 bases from J; junction bases left unmatched: 9. CDR3 sequence (DNA): TGTGCCAGCAGTCTCCGGGACAGAGCAAATGGCTACACCTTC. Translation gives CASSLRDRANGYTF.

The table lists this clonotype with a few counts. This sequence joins TRBV28 and TRBJ2-3, with TRBD2 identical over 7 bases. This CDR3 is 17 amino acids long. Germline-derived CDR1 and CDR2 are MDHEN and SYDVKM. J gave up 4 bases and V 3 bases, and 13 bases lay outside the gene matches. CDR3 region: CASSLPPGAGTADTQYF. The CDR3 bases are TGTGCCAGCAGTTTGCCCCCAGGAGCGGGGACCGCAGATACGCAGTATTTT.

This chain's CDR3 is CASSSYGVATQPQHF. For the CDR3, the DNA is TGTGCCAGCAGTTCGTACGGGGTTGCCACTCAGCCCCAGCATTTT. This chain connects TRBV6-1 to TRBJ1-5; D is ambiguous. Trimming took 5 bases from V and 6 from J, leaving 17 bases between them. This CDR3 is built from 15 residues. Germline CDR1 and CDR2: MNHNS and SASEGT.

This clonotype was detected ten times or more. This chain connects TRBV7-8 to TRBJ2-5, with a possible D match to TRBD2 (5 bases). Germline V gene lookup returns CDR1 SGHVS and CDR2 FQNEAQ. V was clipped by 5 bases and J by 2 bases, with 12 bases between them. This CDR3 comprises 14 residues. The CDR3 DNA sequence: TGTGCCAGCAGCAAAGAGGGATCTCAAGAGACCCAGTACTTC. Residues: CASSKEGSQETQYF.

This clonotype was seen a handful of times. This chain connects TRBV7-2 to TRBJ1-3; D not certain. CDR1 and CDR2 (germline): SGHTA, FQGNSA. The V and J ends lost 3 bases and 0 bases respectively, with 9 bases between them. The CDR3 has 15 amino acids. In DNA form, the CDR3 reads TGTGCCAGCAGCTTGGGGTCAGCCTCTGGAAACACCATATATTTT. This translates into CASSLGSASGNTIYF.